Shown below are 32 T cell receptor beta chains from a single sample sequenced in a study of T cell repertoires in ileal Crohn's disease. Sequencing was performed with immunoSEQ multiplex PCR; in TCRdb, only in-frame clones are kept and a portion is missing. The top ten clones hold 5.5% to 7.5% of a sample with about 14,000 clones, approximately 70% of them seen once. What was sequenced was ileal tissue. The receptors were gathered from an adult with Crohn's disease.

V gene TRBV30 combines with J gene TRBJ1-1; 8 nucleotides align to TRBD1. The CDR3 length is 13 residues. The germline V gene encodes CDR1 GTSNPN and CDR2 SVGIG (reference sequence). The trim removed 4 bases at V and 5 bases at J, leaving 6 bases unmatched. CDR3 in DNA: TGTGCCTGGACCCTGACAGGGGTGACTGAAGCTTTCTTT. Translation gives CAWTLTGVTEAFF.

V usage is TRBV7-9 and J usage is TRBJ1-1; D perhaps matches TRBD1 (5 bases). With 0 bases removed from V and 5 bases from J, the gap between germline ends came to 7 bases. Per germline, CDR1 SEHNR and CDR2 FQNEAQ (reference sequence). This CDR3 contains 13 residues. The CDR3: CASSLATGTEAFF. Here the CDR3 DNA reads TGTGCCAGCAGCTTAGCCACAGGTACTGAAGCTTTCTTT.

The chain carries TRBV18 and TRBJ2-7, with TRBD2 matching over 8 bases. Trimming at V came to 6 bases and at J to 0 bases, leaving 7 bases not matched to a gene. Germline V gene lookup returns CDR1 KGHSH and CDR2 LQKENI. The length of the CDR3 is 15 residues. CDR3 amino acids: CASSPGGLSSYEQYF. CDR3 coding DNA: TGTGCCAGCTCCCCGGGGGGGCTAAGCTCCTACGAGCAGTACTTC.

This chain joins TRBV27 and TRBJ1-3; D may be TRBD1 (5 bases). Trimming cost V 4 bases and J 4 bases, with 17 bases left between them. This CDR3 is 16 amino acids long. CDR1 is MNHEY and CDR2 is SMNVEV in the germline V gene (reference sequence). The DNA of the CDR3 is TGTGCCAGCAGTTCTAATCCGCCAGGGAGCGGAAACACCATATATTTT. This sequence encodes CASSSNPPGSGNTIYF.

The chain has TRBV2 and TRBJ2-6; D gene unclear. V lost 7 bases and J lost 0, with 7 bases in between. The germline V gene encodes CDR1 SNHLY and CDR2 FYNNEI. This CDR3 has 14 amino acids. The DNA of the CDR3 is TGTGCCAGCAAAGGCGTCTCTGGGGCCAACGTCCTGACTTTC. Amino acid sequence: CASKGVSGANVLTF. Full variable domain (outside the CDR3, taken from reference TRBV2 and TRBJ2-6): EPEVTQTPSHQVTQMGQEVILRCVPISNHLYFYWYRQILGQKVEFLVSFYNNEISEKSEIFDDQFSVERPDGSNFTLKIRSTKLEDSAMYFCASKGVSGANVLTFGAGSRLTVL.

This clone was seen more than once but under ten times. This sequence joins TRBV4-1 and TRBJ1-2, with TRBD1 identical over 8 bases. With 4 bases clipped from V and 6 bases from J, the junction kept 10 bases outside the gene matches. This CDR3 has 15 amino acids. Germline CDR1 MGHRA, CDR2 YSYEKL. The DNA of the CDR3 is TGCGCCAGCAGCCTTTCTCCTACAGGGGGGGATGGCTACACCTTC. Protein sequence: CASSLSPTGGDGYTF.

CDR3 nucleotide sequence: TGTGCCAGCAGTTCATTTCGGGGCATCGAGCAGTACTTC. This translates into CASSSFRGIEQYF. This chain connects TRBV11-2 to TRBJ2-7; D is tentatively TRBD1 or TRBD2 (5 bases each). Germline assignment: CDR1 SGHAT and CDR2 FQNNGV. CDR3 length equals 13 residues. Trimming took off 6 bases at V and 6 bases at J, with 15 bases between the two ends.

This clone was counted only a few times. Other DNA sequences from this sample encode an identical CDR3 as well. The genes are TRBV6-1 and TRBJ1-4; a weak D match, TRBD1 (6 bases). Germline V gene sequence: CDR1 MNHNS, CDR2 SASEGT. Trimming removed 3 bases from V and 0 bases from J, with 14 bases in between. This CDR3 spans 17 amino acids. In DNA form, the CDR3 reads TGTGCCAGCAGTGAGGTCAGGGGCCATGCAACTAATGAAAAACTGTTTTTT. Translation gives CASSEVRGHATNEKLFF.

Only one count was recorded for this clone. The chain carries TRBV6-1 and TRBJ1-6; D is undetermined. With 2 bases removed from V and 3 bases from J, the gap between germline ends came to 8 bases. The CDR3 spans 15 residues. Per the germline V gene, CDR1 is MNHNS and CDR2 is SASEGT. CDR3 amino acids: CASSELPFYNSPLHF. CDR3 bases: TGTGCCAGCAGTGAACTGCCCTTCTATAATTCACCCCTCCACTTT.

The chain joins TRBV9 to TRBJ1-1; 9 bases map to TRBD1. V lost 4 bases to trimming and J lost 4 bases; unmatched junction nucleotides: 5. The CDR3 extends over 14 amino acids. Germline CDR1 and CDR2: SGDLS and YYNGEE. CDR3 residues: CASSSTGGPTEAFF. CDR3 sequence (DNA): TGTGCCAGCAGCTCCACAGGGGGCCCCACTGAAGCTTTCTTT.

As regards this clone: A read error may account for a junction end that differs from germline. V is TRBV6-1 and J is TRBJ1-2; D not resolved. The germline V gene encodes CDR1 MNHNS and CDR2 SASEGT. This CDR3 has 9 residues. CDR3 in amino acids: CASGEGPDF. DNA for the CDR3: TGTGCCAGCGGGGAGGGTCCGGACTTC.

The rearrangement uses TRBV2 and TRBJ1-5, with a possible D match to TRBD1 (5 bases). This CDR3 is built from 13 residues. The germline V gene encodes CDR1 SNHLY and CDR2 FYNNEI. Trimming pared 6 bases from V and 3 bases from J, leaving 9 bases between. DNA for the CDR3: TGTGCCAGCAGGGGGGGTGTCAATCAGCCCCAGCATTTT. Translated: CASRGGVNQPQHF.

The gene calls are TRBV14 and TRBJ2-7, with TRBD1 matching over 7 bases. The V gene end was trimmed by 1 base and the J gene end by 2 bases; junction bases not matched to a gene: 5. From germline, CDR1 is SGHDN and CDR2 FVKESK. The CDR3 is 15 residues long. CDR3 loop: CASSQGGTVPYEQYF. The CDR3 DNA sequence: TGTGCCAGCAGCCAAGGAGGGACAGTTCCCTACGAGCAGTACTTC.

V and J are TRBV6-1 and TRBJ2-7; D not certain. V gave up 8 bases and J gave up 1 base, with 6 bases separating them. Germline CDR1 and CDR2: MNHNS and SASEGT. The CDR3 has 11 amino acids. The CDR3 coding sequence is TGTGCCAGCGGCCGGTCCTACGAGCAGTACTTC. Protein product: CASGRSYEQYF.

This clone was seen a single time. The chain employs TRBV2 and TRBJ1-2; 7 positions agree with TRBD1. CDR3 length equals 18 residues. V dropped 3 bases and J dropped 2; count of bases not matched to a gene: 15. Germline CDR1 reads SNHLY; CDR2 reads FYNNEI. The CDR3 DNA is TGTGCCAGCAGTGACCCCGCCGTTTACAGGGGTAGGAACTATGGCTACACCTTC. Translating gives CASSDPAVYRGRNYGYTF.

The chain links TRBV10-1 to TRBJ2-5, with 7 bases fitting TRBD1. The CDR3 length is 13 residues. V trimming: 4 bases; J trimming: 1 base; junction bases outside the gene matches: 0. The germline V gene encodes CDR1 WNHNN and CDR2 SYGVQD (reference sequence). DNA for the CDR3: TGCGCCAGCAGTGGGGACAGCCAAGAGACCCAGTACTTC. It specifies CASSGDSQETQYF.

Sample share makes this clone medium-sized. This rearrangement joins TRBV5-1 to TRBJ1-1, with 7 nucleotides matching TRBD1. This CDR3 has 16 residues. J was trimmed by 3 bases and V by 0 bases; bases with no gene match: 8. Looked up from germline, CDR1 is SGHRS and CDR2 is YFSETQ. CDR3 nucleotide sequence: TGCGCCAGCAGCTTGGAGGGGGCTGGGCAGTACACTGAAGCTTTCTTT. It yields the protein CASSLEGAGQYTEAFF.

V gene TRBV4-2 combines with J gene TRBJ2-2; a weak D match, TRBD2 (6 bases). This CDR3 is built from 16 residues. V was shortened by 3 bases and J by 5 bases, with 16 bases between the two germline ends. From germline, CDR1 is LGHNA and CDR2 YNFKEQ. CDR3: CASSHTGVTETGELFF. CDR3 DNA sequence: TGTGCCAGCAGCCATACGGGGGTCACCGAGACCGGGGAGCTGTTTTTT.

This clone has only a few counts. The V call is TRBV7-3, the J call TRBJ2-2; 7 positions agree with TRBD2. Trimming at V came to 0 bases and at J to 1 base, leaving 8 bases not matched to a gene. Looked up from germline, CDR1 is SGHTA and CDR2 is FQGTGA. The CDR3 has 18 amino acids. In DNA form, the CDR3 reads TGTGCCAGCAGCTTAACGCGGGTGGAGCGGGGGAACACCGGGGAGCTGTTTTTT. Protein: CASSLTRVERGNTGELFF.

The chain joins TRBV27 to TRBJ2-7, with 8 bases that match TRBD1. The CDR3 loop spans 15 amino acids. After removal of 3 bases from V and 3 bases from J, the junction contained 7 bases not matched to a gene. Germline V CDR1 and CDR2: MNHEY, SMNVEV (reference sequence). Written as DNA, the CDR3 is TGTGCCAGCAGTTTTAATGCACAGGGGGACTACGAGCAGTACTTC. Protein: CASSFNAQGDYEQYF.

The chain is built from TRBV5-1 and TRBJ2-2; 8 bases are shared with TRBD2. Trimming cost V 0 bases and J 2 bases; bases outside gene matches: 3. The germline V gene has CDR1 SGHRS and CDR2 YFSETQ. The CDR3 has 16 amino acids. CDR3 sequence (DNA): TGCGCCAGCAGCTTGGCAGGGACTAGAAACACCGGGGAGCTGTTTTTT. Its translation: CASSLAGTRNTGELFF.

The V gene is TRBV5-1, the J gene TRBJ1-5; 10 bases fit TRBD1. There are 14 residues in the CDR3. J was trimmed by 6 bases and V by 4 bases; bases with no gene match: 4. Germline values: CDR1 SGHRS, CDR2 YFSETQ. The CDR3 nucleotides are TGCGCCAGCAGCCTGGGGACAGGGGTTCAGCCCCAGCATTTT. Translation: CASSLGTGVQPQHF.

The DNA of the CDR3 is TGTGCCAGCTCACCACAGGTTTCTAGCACAGATACGCAGTATTTT. It encodes CASSPQVSSTDTQYF. This chain uses TRBV18 with TRBJ2-3; D call uncertain. The ends were cut back, 1 base at V and 0 bases at J, with 8 bases in the middle. The CDR3 loop spans 15 amino acids. CDR1 is KGHSH and CDR2 is LQKENI in the germline V gene.

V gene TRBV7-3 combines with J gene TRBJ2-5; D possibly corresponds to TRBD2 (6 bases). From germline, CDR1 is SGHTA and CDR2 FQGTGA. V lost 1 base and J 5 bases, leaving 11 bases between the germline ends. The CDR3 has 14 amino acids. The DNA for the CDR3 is TGTGCCAGCAGCTTAATGGGACTCACGGAGACCCAGTACTTC. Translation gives CASSLMGLTETQYF.

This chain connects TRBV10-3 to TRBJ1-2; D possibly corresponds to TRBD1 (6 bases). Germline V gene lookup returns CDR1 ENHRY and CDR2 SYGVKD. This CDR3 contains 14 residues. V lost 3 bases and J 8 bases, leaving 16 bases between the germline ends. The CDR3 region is CAISDGQGHLGYTF. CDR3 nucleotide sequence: TGTGCCATCAGTGATGGTCAGGGACACCTAGGCTACACCTTC.

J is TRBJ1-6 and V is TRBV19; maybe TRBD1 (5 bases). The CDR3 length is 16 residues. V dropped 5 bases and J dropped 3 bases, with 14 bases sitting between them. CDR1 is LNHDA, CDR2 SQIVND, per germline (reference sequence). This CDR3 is CASSSPTGLYNSPLHF. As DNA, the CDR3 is TGTGCCAGTAGTTCCCCTACAGGTCTCTATAATTCACCCCTCCACTTT.

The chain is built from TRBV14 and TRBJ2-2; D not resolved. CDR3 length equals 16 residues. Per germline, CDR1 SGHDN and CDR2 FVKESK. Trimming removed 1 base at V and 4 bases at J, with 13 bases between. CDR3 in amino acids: CASSQVVPKGTGELFF. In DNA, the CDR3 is TGTGCCAGCAGCCAAGTAGTCCCCAAGGGCACCGGGGAGCTGTTTTTT.

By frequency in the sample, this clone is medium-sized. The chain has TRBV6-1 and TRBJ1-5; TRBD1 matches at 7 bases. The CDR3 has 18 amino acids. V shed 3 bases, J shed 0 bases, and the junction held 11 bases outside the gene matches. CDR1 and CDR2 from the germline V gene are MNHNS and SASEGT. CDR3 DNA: TGTGCCAGCAGTGATTTGCCGGACAGGAGATATAGCAATCAGCCCCAGCATTTT. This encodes CASSDLPDRRYSNQPQHF.

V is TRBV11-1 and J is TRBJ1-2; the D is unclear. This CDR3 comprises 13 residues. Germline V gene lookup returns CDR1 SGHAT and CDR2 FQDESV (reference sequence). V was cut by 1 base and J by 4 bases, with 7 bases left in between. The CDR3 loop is CASSLGTSYGYTF. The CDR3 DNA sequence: TGTGCCAGCAGCTTAGGAACAAGCTATGGCTACACCTTC.

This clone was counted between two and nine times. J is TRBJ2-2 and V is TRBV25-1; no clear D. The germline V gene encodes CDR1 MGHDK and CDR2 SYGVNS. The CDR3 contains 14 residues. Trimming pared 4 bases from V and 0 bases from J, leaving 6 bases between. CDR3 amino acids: CASSVMANTGELFF. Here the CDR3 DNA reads TGTGCCAGCAGTGTTATGGCGAACACCGGGGAGCTGTTTTTT.

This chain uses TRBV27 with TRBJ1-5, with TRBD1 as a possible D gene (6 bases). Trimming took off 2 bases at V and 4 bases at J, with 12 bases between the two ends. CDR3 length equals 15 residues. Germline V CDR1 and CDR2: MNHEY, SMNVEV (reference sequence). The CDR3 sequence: CASSLRGSGNQPQHF. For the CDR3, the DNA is TGTGCCAGCAGTTTAAGGGGGAGTGGGAATCAGCCCCAGCATTTT.

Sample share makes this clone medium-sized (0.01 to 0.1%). For the CDR3, the DNA is TGTGCCAGCAGCTCAGGGTCAGATCCAACTGAAGCTTTCTTT. This encodes CASSSGSDPTEAFF. The chain joins TRBV11-3 to TRBJ1-1, with D maybe TRBD1 (5 bases). The germline CDR1 and CDR2 sequences are SGHNT and YENEEA. This CDR3 is built from 14 residues. The V end lost 4 bases, the J end lost 5 bases, and 14 bases lay between the germline ends.